The 3 T cell receptor beta chains below were found in one sample sequenced in a study of blood T cell repertoires in COVID-19. This table comes from immunoSEQ multiplex PCR, and its TCRdb copy is limited to in-frame clones, with some not included. The sample includes over 150,000 clones, around nine tenths of them seen just once. Sequenced: peripheral blood. These TCRs come from a man aged 30 to 45 with acute or convalescent COVID-19.

The chain employs TRBV28 and TRBJ2-5, with 9 bases fitting TRBD2. V lost 6 bases to trimming and J lost 4 bases; unmatched junction nucleotides: 9. CDR3 length: 15 amino acids. CDR1 is MDHEN, CDR2 SYDVKM, per germline. CDR3 loop: CASRGAAGGSETQYF. Here the CDR3 DNA reads TGTGCCAGCAGGGGGGCAGCGGGAGGATCAGAGACCCAGTACTTC.

This chain connects TRBV12-5 to TRBJ2-1; TRBD2 aligns across 11 bases. The J segment lost 4 bases and the V segment lost 6 bases, leaving 5 bases of the junction unmatched. Germline values: CDR1 LGHNT, CDR2 FRNRAP. The CDR3 runs 15 residues. CDR3 sequence (DNA): TGTGCTAGTGGACTTAGCGGGGGGGCATACAATGAGCAGTTCTTC. Translation gives CASGLSGGAYNEQFF.

This chain joins TRBV2 and TRBJ2-1, with 9 bases identical to TRBD1. The CDR3 totals 15 residues. The junction had 4 bases not matched to a gene; V was cut back by 6 bases and J by 1 base. Germline V lookup: CDR1 SNHLY, CDR2 FYNNEI. The CDR3 DNA reads TGTGCCAGCAGGCCCGGGACAGGGTCCTACAATGAGCAGTTCTTC. The encoded protein is CASRPGTGSYNEQFF.